Sequencing of this TCR beta chain was carried out in a study of shared clonotypes between healthy human individuals. TCRdb's copy holds only in-frame clones and misses some; the assay was immunoSEQ multiplex PCR. The repertoire holds some 1.5 million clones, with about 98% as singletons. Deletions cut 4 bases from V and 1 base from J, with 14 bases between. The CDR3 covers 15 residues. Germline V gene data show CDR1 as SQVTM and CDR2 as ANQGSEA. The count of this clone is one. The chain couples TRBV29-1 to TRBJ2-1; D may be TRBD2 (6 bases). The sequence was obtained from a man aged 25 to 45 in good health. The specimen sequenced was naive CD4+ T cells sorted from blood. The subset: CD45RA+ positively selected. The chain's CDR3 is CSVVGGLKSYNEQFF. The CDR3 DNA reads as TGCAGCGTTGTGGGAGGCCTTAAATCCTACAATGAGCAGTTCTTC.